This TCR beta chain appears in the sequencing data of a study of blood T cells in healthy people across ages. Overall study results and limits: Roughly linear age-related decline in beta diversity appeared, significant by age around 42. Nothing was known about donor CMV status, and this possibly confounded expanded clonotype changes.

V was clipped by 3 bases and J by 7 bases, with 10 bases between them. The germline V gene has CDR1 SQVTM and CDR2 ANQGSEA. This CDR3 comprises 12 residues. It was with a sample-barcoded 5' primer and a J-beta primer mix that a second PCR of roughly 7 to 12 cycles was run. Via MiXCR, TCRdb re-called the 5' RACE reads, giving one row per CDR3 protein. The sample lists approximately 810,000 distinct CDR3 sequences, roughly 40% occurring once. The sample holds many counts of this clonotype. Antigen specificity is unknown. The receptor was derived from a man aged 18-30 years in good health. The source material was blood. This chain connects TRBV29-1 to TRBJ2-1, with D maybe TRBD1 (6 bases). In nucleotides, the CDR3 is TGCAGCGTTGACCCTACAGGGAATGAGCAGTTCTTC. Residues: CSVDPTGNEQFF.